The present T cell receptor beta chain was sequenced within a study of shared clonotypes between healthy human individuals. The study's findings and limits: Among the subsets, naive ones generally showed larger estimated richness than memory ones. Only blood was sampled; tissue repertoires likely differ. A handful of donors held about 5.1% of naive CD4 clonotypes in common.

Germline V lookup: CDR1 GTSNPN, CDR2 SVGIG (reference sequence). Trimming left V 1 base short and J 1 base short, with 14 bases between. This CDR3 has 15 residues. In the sorted-subset replicate PCRs, 200 ng DNA, 30,000 or so T cell genomes, was used. The data were produced by immunoSEQ multiplex PCR, yet TCRdb's version contains in-frame clones alone and is incomplete. This sample has 400,000 or so clones, with roughly 96% found just once. As to this clone: Its antigen is still unknown.

The genes are TRBV30 and TRBJ2-7, with D tentatively TRBD1 (7 bases). Sequencing input: memory CD8+ T cells sorted from blood. The subset here: CD45RO+ cells pooled with CCR7-negative TemRA cells. The sequence was collected from a man younger than 40 in good health. CDR3 DNA sequence: TGTGCCTGGAGTGCTTGGACAGGAGGGTCCTACGAGCAGTACTTC. As protein: CAWSAWTGGSYEQYF.